The 22 T cell receptor beta chains below were found in one sample sequenced in a study of T cell changes during pregnancy in multiple sclerosis. TCRdb's copy holds only in-frame clones and misses some; the assay was immunoSEQ multiplex PCR. The data contain roughly 27,000 clones, around 94% of them seen just once; the ten biggest clones take up around 0.74%. This specimen was CD4+ T cells from peripheral blood mononuclear cells, taken in the first trimester of pregnancy. Every receptor here comes from a female donor with multiple sclerosis, enrolled in a pregnancy study.

This chain links TRBV18 with TRBJ2-1; 10 bases line up with TRBD2. Trimming removed 2 bases from V and 9 bases from J; junction bases left unmatched: 7. Per the germline V gene, CDR1 is KGHSH and CDR2 is LQKENI. The CDR3 covers 15 residues. CDR3 nucleotide sequence: TGTGCCAGCTCACCAATAAGCGGGGGGGACGGTGAGCAGTTCTTC. Amino acid sequence: CASSPISGGDGEQFF.

The CDR3 loop reads CASSLGAQPQHF. DNA of the CDR3: TGTGCCAGCAGCTTAGGGGCTCAGCCCCAGCATTTT. The chain has TRBV7-2 and TRBJ1-5, with D hard to call. The germline V gene encodes CDR1 SGHTA and CDR2 FQGNSA. V was shortened by 1 base and J by 6 bases, with 4 bases between the two germline ends. This CDR3 spans 12 amino acids.

This sequence joins TRBV7-2 and TRBJ1-2; D perhaps matches TRBD1 (6 bases). V lost 0 bases and J lost 8, with 16 bases in between. The CDR3 is 15 residues long. Germline V gene data show CDR1 as SGHTA and CDR2 as FQGNSA. The CDR3 DNA follows: TGTGCCAGCAGCTTAGCGCCGGGACAAACAACCGGCTACACCTTC. Translation gives CASSLAPGQTTGYTF.

The gene calls are TRBV6-5 and TRBJ2-1; no reliable D call. Per germline, CDR1 MNHEY and CDR2 SVGAGI. CDR3 length: 15 residues. V lost 2 bases and J lost 1, with 9 bases in between. In DNA, the CDR3 is TGTGCCAGCAGTTACAACCCCAGTTCCTACAATGAGCAGTTCTTC. It specifies CASSYNPSSYNEQFF.

The chain uses TRBV5-4 and TRBJ1-2; possibly TRBD1 for D (5 bases). Trimming cost V 4 bases and J 8 bases, with 21 bases left between them. The CDR3 is 15 residues long. Per the germline V gene, CDR1 is SGHNT and CDR2 is YYREEE (reference sequence). The CDR3: CASSQKMRGVEGYTF. CDR3 nucleotide sequence: TGTGCCAGCAGCCAGAAAATGCGGGGGGTGGAAGGCTACACCTTC. Full variable domain (remainder filled in from reference TRBV5-4 and TRBJ1-2): ETGVTQSPTHLIKTRGQQVTLRCSSQSGHNTVSWYQQALGQGPQFIFQYYREEENGRGNFPPRFSGLQFPNYSSELNVNALELDDSALYLCASSQKMRGVEGYTFGSGTRLTVV.

The CDR3 loop reads CASSFGFLYNEQFF. CDR3 in DNA: TGTGCCAGCAGCTTTGGCTTCCTCTACAATGAGCAGTTCTTC. The chain joins TRBV7-2 to TRBJ2-1; D is undetermined. This CDR3 region has 14 residues. Germline V gene data show CDR1 as SGHTA and CDR2 as FQGNSA. V was cut by 3 bases and J by 3 bases, with 9 bases left in between.

The CDR3, as DNA: TGTGCCAGCAGCAAGACAGTCTCTCACGGCTACACCTTC. Its protein product is CASSKTVSHGYTF. The rearrangement joins TRBV7-3 to TRBJ1-2, with D possibly being TRBD1 (5 bases). V dropped 5 bases and J dropped 8 bases, with 15 bases sitting between them. The germline V gene encodes CDR1 SGHTA and CDR2 FQGTGA. The CDR3 consists of 13 residues.

The chain joins TRBV7-9 to TRBJ2-5; TRBD1 is a possible D gene (6 bases). V gave up 5 bases and J gave up 0 bases, with 10 bases separating them. The germline V gene has CDR1 SEHNR and CDR2 FQNEAQ (reference sequence). CDR3 length: 14 amino acids. CDR3 DNA: TGTGCCAGCAGCCGGACAGCAAACCAAGAGACCCAGTACTTC. Translating gives CASSRTANQETQYF.

This clone was counted once. The chain joins TRBV7-3 to TRBJ1-1; D perhaps matches TRBD1 (6 bases). In germline, CDR1 is SGHTA, CDR2 FQGTGA. CDR3 size: 15 residues. With 1 base removed from V and 4 bases from J, the gap between germline ends came to 13 bases. The CDR3 sequence is CASSLNRVYGTEAFF. In DNA form, the CDR3 reads TGTGCCAGCAGCTTAAACAGGGTTTATGGCACTGAAGCTTTCTTT.

The chain recombines TRBV21-1 with TRBJ1-5. TRBV21-1 is a listed pseudogene. The CDR3 covers 18 residues. CDR3 DNA: TGTGCCAGCAGCAAAGGAGAGTACGGACAGCCTAGCGGTCAGCCCCAGCATTTT. This codes for CASSKGEYGQPSGQPQHF.

The chain employs TRBV7-9 and TRBJ2-5; 9 bases agree with TRBD1. Trimming took 5 bases from V and 3 from J; bases not matched to a gene: 7. This CDR3 has 15 amino acids. The germline CDR1 and CDR2 sequences are SEHNR and FQNEAQ (reference sequence). The CDR3 loop reads CASSQTGGSEETQYF. For the CDR3, the DNA is TGTGCCAGCAGCCAGACAGGGGGGAGCGAAGAGACCCAGTACTTC.

V usage is TRBV5-4 and J usage is TRBJ1-1; tentatively, D is TRBD1 (6 bases). CDR1 and CDR2 from the germline V gene are SGHNT and YYREEE (reference sequence). Trimming cost V 3 bases and J 4 bases, with 19 bases left between them. CDR3 length: 16 amino acids. DNA of the CDR3: TGTGCCAGCAGCTCCCGGGGGGGGGCGTTGAGCACTGAAGCTTTCTTT. This translates into CASSSRGGALSTEAFF. Variable domain in full (rest from reference TRBV5-4 and TRBJ1-1): ETGVTQSPTHLIKTRGQQVTLRCSSQSGHNTVSWYQQALGQGPQFIFQYYREEENGRGNFPPRFSGLQFPNYSSELNVNALELDDSALYLCASSSRGGALSTEAFFGQGTRLTVV.

The chain uses TRBV19 and TRBJ1-2; a weak D match, TRBD1 (5 bases). Trimming pared 5 bases from V and 2 bases from J, leaving 15 bases between. The CDR3 has 15 residues. The germline gives CDR1 LNHDA, CDR2 SQIVND (reference sequence). The CDR3 region has the DNA TGTGCCAGTAGTGGCTTCGGCAGACAGAACTATGGCTACACCTTC. Its protein product is CASSGFGRQNYGYTF.

This rearrangement joins TRBV27 to TRBJ2-5; D possibly corresponds to TRBD2 (6 bases). The CDR3 is 14 amino acids. Per the germline V gene, CDR1 is MNHEY and CDR2 is SMNVEV (reference sequence). V lost 6 bases to trimming and J lost 5 bases, with 16 bases between them. The CDR3 region is CASSHGRGLETQYF. CDR3 bases: TGTGCCAGCAGCCACGGGCGGGGATTGGAGACCCAGTACTTC.

The rearrangement joins TRBV2 to TRBJ1-2, with no clear D. CDR3 length: 12 residues. V was pared by 8 bases and J by 4 bases, with 11 bases between. The germline V gene has CDR1 SNHLY and CDR2 FYNNEI. The CDR3 region is CASQEASYGYTF. CDR3 nucleotide sequence: TGTGCCAGCCAGGAGGCCTCCTATGGCTACACCTTC.

The CDR3 coding sequence is TGTGCCAGTGCGGACACGAGCAATCAGCCCCAGCATTTT. Protein: CASADTSNQPQHF. The genes are TRBV19 and TRBJ1-5; a possible D gene is TRBD1 (5 bases). Germline CDR1 is LNHDA and CDR2 is SQIVND (reference sequence). Deletions cut 8 bases from V and 1 base from J, with 9 bases between. The CDR3 extends over 13 amino acids.

The chain couples TRBV5-1 to TRBJ2-7; TRBD1 is a possible D gene (5 bases). Trimming took off 0 bases at V and 3 bases at J, with 13 bases between the two ends. The CDR3 extends over 15 amino acids. Per germline, CDR1 SGHRS and CDR2 YFSETQ. The DNA of the CDR3 is TGCGCCAGCAGCTTGGGAACGACAGACGACTACGAGCAGTACTTC. Protein product: CASSLGTTDDYEQYF.

The chain has TRBV5-1 and TRBJ2-6; a weak D match, TRBD2 (5 bases). Per the germline V gene, CDR1 is SGHRS and CDR2 is YFSETQ. The CDR3 totals 14 residues. The V end was cut by 4 bases, the J end by 4 bases, with 9 bases between. The CDR3 spells CASSPEGGANVLTF. The DNA for the CDR3 is TGCGCCAGCAGCCCCGAGGGCGGGGCCAACGTCCTGACTTTC.

The rearrangement uses TRBV23-1 and TRBJ2-3; weak D call: TRBD1 (5 bases). TRBV23-1 is flagged as an ORF with uncertain function. The CDR3 extends over 16 amino acids. Trimming removed 6 bases from V and 2 bases from J, with 18 bases in between. The CDR3 sequence: CASSPQALLYTDTQYF. The CDR3, as DNA: TGCGCCAGCAGCCCACAGGCATTACTCTACACAGATACGCAGTATTTT.

This rearrangement joins TRBV5-4 to TRBJ1-2; D remains ambiguous. This CDR3 region has 14 residues. V was trimmed by 1 base and J by 7 bases, leaving 14 bases between them. In germline, CDR1 is SGHNT, CDR2 YYREEE (reference sequence). The CDR3: CASSLFNSWLGYTF. Here the CDR3 DNA reads TGTGCCAGCAGCTTGTTCAATAGCTGGCTTGGCTACACCTTC.

The chain joins TRBV19 to TRBJ1-2, with a weak D call TRBD1 (6 bases). Trimming removed 5 bases at V and 6 bases at J, with 13 bases between. The CDR3 consists of 13 residues. The germline V gene encodes CDR1 LNHDA and CDR2 SQIVND (reference sequence). CDR3 DNA: TGTGCCAGTAGTGTCAGGGGTGGGGATGGCTACACCTTC. Amino acids: CASSVRGGDGYTF.

This chain connects TRBV7-3 to TRBJ1-1; 9 bases line up with TRBD1. The V gene's germline CDR1 is SGHTA and CDR2 FQGTGA. V lost 4 bases, J lost 4 bases, and 7 bases stayed unmatched. This CDR3 contains 15 residues. CDR3 in DNA: TGTGCCAGCAGCTCCGGGACAGGGAAGGGCACTGAAGCTTTCTTT. Its protein is CASSSGTGKGTEAFF.